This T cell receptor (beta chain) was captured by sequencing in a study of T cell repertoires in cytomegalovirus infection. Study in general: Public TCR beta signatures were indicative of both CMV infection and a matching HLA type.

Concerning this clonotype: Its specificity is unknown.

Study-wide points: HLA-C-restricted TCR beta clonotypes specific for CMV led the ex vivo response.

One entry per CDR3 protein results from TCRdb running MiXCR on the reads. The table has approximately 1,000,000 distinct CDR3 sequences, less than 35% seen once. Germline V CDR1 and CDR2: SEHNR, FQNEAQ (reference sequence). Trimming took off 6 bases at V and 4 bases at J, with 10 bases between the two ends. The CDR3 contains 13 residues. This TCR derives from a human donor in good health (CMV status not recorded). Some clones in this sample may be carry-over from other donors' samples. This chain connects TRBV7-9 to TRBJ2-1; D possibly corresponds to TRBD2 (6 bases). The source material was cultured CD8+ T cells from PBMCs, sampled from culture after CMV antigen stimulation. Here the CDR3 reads CASRGTSYNEQFF. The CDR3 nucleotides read TGTGCCAGCAGAGGGACTTCTTACAATGAGCAGTTCTTC.